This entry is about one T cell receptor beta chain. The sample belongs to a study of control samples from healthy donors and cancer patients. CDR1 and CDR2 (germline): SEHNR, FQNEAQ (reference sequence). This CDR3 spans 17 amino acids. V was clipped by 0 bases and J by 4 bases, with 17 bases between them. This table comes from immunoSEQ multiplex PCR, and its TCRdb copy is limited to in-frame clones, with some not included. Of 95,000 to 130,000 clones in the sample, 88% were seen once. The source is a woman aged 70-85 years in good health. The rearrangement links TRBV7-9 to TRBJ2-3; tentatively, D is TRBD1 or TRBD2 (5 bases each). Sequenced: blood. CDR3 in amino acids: CASSLAGGRVRADTQYF. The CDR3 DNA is TGTGCCAGCAGCTTAGCCGGTGGCAGGGTGAGGGCAGATACGCAGTATTTT.